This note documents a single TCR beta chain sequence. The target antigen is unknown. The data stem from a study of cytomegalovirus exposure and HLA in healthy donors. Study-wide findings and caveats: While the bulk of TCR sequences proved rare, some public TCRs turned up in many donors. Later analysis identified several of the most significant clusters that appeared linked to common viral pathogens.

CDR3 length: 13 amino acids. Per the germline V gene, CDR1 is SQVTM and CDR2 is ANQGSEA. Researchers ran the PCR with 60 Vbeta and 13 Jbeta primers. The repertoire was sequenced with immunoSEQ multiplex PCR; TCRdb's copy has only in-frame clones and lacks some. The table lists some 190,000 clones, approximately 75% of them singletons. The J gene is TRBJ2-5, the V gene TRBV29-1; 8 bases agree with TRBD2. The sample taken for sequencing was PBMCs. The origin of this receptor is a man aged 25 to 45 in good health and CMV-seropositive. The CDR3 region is CSAWGGRRETQYF. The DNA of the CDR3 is TGCAGTGCCTGGGGCGGGAGGCGGGAGACCCAGTACTTC.